The T cell receptor (beta chain) described here comes from a study of post-analysis software for immune sequencing data. Germline CDR1 is SGHTS and CDR2 is YDEGEE. CDR3 length: 13 amino acids. With 5 bases removed from V and 6 bases from J, the gap between germline ends came to 15 bases. Study findings and constraints: Higher frequency in patients than in controls was seen for a handful of TRBV segments, with TRBV5-6, TRBV5-1 and TRBV20-1 among them. Batch-matched samples strongly co-clustered by F measure. Normalized Chao1 diversity was significantly lower in multiple sclerosis patients than in controls.

Every TCR beta cDNA library bore unique molecular identifiers. TCRdb re-analysed the PCR reads in MiXCR, keeping a single row per CDR3 protein. This repertoire shows hundreds of thousands of distinct CDR3 sequences, approximately 53% found once; its top ten account for roughly 4.4%. This clonotype was seen only a few times. What it recognizes is unknown. The genes are TRBV5-8 and TRBJ2-7; possible D gene TRBD2, 5 bases. Specimen: blood. The source is a girl aged 5 to 17 with multiple sclerosis. This chain's CDR3 is CASRRNLAAEQYF. DNA of the CDR3: TGTGCCAGCAGACGGAACCTAGCTGCCGAGCAGTACTTC.